This T cell receptor beta chain was captured in a study of identical twins. Study outcomes and limitations: Models underestimated how often monozygotic twins shared out-of-frame TCR alpha. One should note that invariant MAIT and iNKT cells could partly confound zero-insertion analyses. Conclusions were based on cross-sectional statistical analysis, without following the same donors.

Details on this clonotype: The antigen remains unidentified.

TCRdb fed the 5' RACE reads into MiXCR, producing one record per CDR3 protein. Of 1.5 million to 2 million distinct CDR3 sequences in the sample, around 29% are singletons; the top ten hold over 0.25%. CDR1 is MDHEN and CDR2 is SYDVKM in the germline V gene. This CDR3 spans 15 amino acids. V lost 3 bases and J lost 4; bases outside the gene matches: 3. Healthy Caucasians made up all donors. This rearrangement joins TRBV28 to TRBJ1-6, with 7 bases identical to TRBD1. This TCR derives from a newborn girl in good health. Sequenced sample: cord blood. The CDR3 region has the DNA TGTGCCAGCAGTTTCCCGACAGGGTATAATTCACCCCTCCACTTT. It is translated as CASSFPTGYNSPLHF.